These 19 T cell receptor beta chains came from one sample sequenced in a study of a mutant IDH1 vaccine in newly diagnosed glioma. Their target antigens are unknown. Indicated time point: week 35, safety follow-up. Vaccinated patients received 300 ug of mutant IDH1 20-mer peptide per dose, with topical imiquimod. Profiled with immunoSEQ multiplex PCR; TCRdb holds only in-frame clones, not every one. The sample carries about 46,000 clones, roughly 92% recorded once. The source was PBMCs, collected from a glioma patient whose treatment included an IDH1 peptide vaccine. The receptors were gathered from a man aged 50-60 years with glioma.

The gene calls are TRBV7-9 and TRBJ1-2, with a weak D call TRBD1 (6 bases). The CDR3 runs to 15 residues. Deletions cut 5 bases from V and 4 bases from J, with 17 bases between. Per the germline V gene, CDR1 is SEHNR and CDR2 is FQNEAQ (reference sequence). In nucleotides, the CDR3 is TGTGCCAGCAGCGCCGCGGGGGGCGGTGGCTATGGCTACACCTTC. Its translation is CASSAAGGGGYGYTF.

This chain connects TRBV5-1 to TRBJ2-2; D possibly uses TRBD1 or TRBD2 (6 bases each). CDR1 and CDR2 (germline): SGHRS, YFSETQ. V dropped 2 bases and J dropped 3 bases, with 17 bases sitting between them. CDR3 size: 17 residues. In DNA, the CDR3 is TGCGCCAGCAGCTTCGGGGGCGCCCTGAGGGACACCGGGGAGCTGTTTTTT. This encodes CASSFGGALRDTGELFF.

The chain couples TRBV6-1 to TRBJ2-7; TRBD1 matches at 8 bases. Germline CDR1 and CDR2: MNHNS and SASEGT. The V gene end was trimmed by 4 bases and the J gene end by 6 bases; junction bases not matched to a gene: 11. This CDR3 comprises 15 residues. This CDR3 is CASSVQDRGVAEQYF. For the CDR3, the DNA is TGTGCCAGCAGTGTCCAAGACAGGGGTGTCGCCGAGCAGTACTTC.

J is TRBJ1-5 and V is TRBV7-8, with no clear D. The CDR3 loop spans 14 amino acids. V dropped 1 base and J dropped 1 base, with 5 bases sitting between them. Germline-derived CDR1 and CDR2 are SGHVS and FQNEAQ. The CDR3 coding sequence is TGTGCCAGCAGCTTAGTCCAGAGCAATCAGCCCCAGCATTTT. This encodes CASSLVQSNQPQHF. Together with reference TRBV7-8 and TRBJ1-5, the CDR3 gives the full variable domain: GAGVSQSPRYKVAKRGQDVALRCDPISGHVSLFWYQQALGQGPEFLTYFQNEAQLDKSGLPSDRFFAERPEGSVSTLKIQRTQQEDSAVYLCASSLVQSNQPQHFGDGTRLSIL.

This clone has a single count. The chain employs TRBV4-1 and TRBJ2-5, with no clear D. This CDR3 region has 16 residues. V was clipped by 1 base and J by 1 base, with 13 bases between them. Per the germline V gene, CDR1 is MGHRA and CDR2 is YSYEKL. CDR3 sequence (DNA): TGCGCCAGCAGCCAAGTAGGCGGACCCATCCAAGAGACCCAGTACTTC. It is translated as CASSQVGGPIQETQYF.

This clone appeared a single time. The CDR3 loop reads CASSSYRGSSTDTQYF. In DNA form, the CDR3 reads TGCGCCAGCAGCTCATACAGGGGCTCTAGCACAGATACGCAGTATTTT. The chain recombines TRBV5-1 with TRBJ2-3; 7 bases line up with TRBD1. CDR3 length equals 16 residues. The V segment lost 3 bases and the J segment 0 bases; nucleotides outside the gene matches: 7. Germline CDR1 is SGHRS and CDR2 is YFSETQ.

The chain couples TRBV11-2 to TRBJ1-1; D gene ambiguous. V dropped 5 bases and J dropped 0 bases, with 7 bases sitting between them. This CDR3 region has 13 residues. Germline assignment: CDR1 SGHAT and CDR2 FQNNGV. This CDR3 is CASSPSVNTEAFF. The CDR3 DNA sequence: TGTGCCAGCAGCCCGAGCGTGAACACTGAAGCTTTCTTT.

The chain is built from TRBV2 and TRBJ1-2; possibly TRBD1 for D (6 bases). Germline assignment: CDR1 SNHLY and CDR2 FYNNEI. The CDR3 loop spans 16 amino acids. The V and J ends lost 5 bases and 4 bases respectively, with 20 bases between them. The DNA of the CDR3 is TGTGCCAGCAGTCCCAACTCTTGGACAGACCTCTATGGCTACACCTTC. It specifies CASSPNSWTDLYGYTF.

The chain has TRBV29-1 and TRBJ2-5; perhaps TRBD2 as D (5 bases). V lost 4 bases, J lost 4 bases, and 10 bases lay in between. Germline assignment: CDR1 SQVTM and CDR2 ANQGSEA. This CDR3 region has 12 residues. CDR3 DNA sequence: TGCAGCGTTGTCCCCGAGGGAGAGACCCAGTACTTC. Residues: CSVVPEGETQYF.

The rearrangement links TRBV7-9 to TRBJ1-1; D unresolved. CDR1 and CDR2 from the germline V gene are SEHNR and FQNEAQ (reference sequence). The CDR3 spans 13 residues. V was trimmed by 6 bases and J by 1 base, leaving 9 bases between them. The CDR3 sequence is CASRVTANTEAFF. CDR3 DNA: TGTGCCAGCAGGGTTACAGCGAACACTGAAGCTTTCTTT.

V and J are TRBV28 and TRBJ1-5; D unresolved. Per germline, CDR1 MDHEN and CDR2 SYDVKM. The V and J ends lost 5 bases and 0 bases respectively, with 8 bases between them. The CDR3 runs 14 residues. CDR3 DNA: TGTGCCAGCAGTATAAACTATAGCAATCAGCCCCAGCATTTT. It encodes CASSINYSNQPQHF. Full variable domain (remainder filled in from reference TRBV28 and TRBJ1-5): DVKVTQSSRYLVKRTGEKVFLECVQDMDHENMFWYRQDPGLGLRLIYFSYDVKMKEKGDIPEGYSVSREKKERFSLILESASTNQTSMYLCASSINYSNQPQHFGDGTRLSIL.

This chain joins TRBV7-2 and TRBJ2-3; D gene ambiguous. Germline loops: CDR1 SGHTA, CDR2 FQGNSA. CDR3 size: 15 residues. The V end lost 4 bases, the J end lost 2 bases, and 13 bases lay between the germline ends. The DNA for the CDR3 is TGTGCCAGCAGCTCACCCCCGGCTCACACAGATACGCAGTATTTT. The encoded protein is CASSSPPAHTDTQYF.

In DNA, the CDR3 is TGCAGCGGAAAAAGTGGGTTTTCCATGAACACTGAAGCTTTCTTT. This gives the protein CSGKSGFSMNTEAFF. This sequence joins TRBV29-1 and TRBJ1-1; D unresolved. Trimming cost V 7 bases and J 0 bases, with 18 bases left between them. This CDR3 has 15 amino acids. CDR1 SQVTM and CDR2 ANQGSEA come from the germline V gene.

V is TRBV14 and J is TRBJ2-3; D call uncertain. Germline values: CDR1 SGHDN, CDR2 FVKESK. V gave up 4 bases and J gave up 6 bases, with 17 bases separating them. CDR3 length: 15 residues. CDR3 protein: CASSPFGLRPDTQYF. CDR3 DNA: TGTGCCAGCAGCCCCTTTGGCCTCAGGCCCGATACGCAGTATTTT.

The chain carries TRBV10-2 and TRBJ1-2; D gene uncertain. V lost 3 bases, J lost 1 base, and 18 bases lay in between. The CDR3 totals 17 residues. The germline V gene has CDR1 WSHSY and CDR2 SAAADI. CDR3 loop: CASSESLVGTDNYGYTF. The CDR3 DNA reads TGCGCCAGCAGTGAAAGTTTGGTGGGAACCGATAACTATGGCTACACCTTC.

This sequence joins TRBV4-3 and TRBJ1-2; 7 bases are a match to TRBD1. J was trimmed by 8 bases and V by 1 base; bases with no gene match: 10. Germline V gives CDR1 LGHNA, CDR2 YSLEER. The CDR3 sequence is 15 residues long. For the CDR3, the DNA is TGCGCCAGCAGCCAAGTCGCTAGGGGGCGCGTCGGCTACACCTTC. This gives the protein CASSQVARGRVGYTF.

The chain links TRBV28 to TRBJ2-7, with 9 bases that match TRBD1. J was trimmed by 6 bases and V by 6 bases; bases with no gene match: 9. The CDR3 length is 14 residues. CDR1 MDHEN and CDR2 SYDVKM come from the germline V gene. The CDR3 bases are TGTGCCAGCAGCCCTCCGGGACAGGGCGGCGAGCAGTACTTC. Amino acid sequence: CASSPPGQGGEQYF.

The gene calls are TRBV19 and TRBJ2-5; possibly TRBD2 for D (7 bases). The germline V gene encodes CDR1 LNHDA and CDR2 SQIVND (reference sequence). CDR3 size: 14 residues. The V and J ends lost 3 bases and 5 bases respectively, with 13 bases between them. The CDR3 DNA reads TGTGCCAGTAGTATTGGGGGGGCTCGGGAGACCCAGTACTTC. As protein: CASSIGGARETQYF.

The rearrangement links TRBV9 to TRBJ2-7; TRBD1 matches 10 bases. The CDR3 totals 15 residues. J gave up 2 bases and V 3 bases, and 5 bases lay outside the gene matches. Germline V gene lookup returns CDR1 SGDLS and CDR2 YYNGEE. DNA for the CDR3: TGTGCCAGCAGCGCCTCCGGGACAGGGGCCTACGAGCAGTACTTC. Translating gives CASSASGTGAYEQYF.